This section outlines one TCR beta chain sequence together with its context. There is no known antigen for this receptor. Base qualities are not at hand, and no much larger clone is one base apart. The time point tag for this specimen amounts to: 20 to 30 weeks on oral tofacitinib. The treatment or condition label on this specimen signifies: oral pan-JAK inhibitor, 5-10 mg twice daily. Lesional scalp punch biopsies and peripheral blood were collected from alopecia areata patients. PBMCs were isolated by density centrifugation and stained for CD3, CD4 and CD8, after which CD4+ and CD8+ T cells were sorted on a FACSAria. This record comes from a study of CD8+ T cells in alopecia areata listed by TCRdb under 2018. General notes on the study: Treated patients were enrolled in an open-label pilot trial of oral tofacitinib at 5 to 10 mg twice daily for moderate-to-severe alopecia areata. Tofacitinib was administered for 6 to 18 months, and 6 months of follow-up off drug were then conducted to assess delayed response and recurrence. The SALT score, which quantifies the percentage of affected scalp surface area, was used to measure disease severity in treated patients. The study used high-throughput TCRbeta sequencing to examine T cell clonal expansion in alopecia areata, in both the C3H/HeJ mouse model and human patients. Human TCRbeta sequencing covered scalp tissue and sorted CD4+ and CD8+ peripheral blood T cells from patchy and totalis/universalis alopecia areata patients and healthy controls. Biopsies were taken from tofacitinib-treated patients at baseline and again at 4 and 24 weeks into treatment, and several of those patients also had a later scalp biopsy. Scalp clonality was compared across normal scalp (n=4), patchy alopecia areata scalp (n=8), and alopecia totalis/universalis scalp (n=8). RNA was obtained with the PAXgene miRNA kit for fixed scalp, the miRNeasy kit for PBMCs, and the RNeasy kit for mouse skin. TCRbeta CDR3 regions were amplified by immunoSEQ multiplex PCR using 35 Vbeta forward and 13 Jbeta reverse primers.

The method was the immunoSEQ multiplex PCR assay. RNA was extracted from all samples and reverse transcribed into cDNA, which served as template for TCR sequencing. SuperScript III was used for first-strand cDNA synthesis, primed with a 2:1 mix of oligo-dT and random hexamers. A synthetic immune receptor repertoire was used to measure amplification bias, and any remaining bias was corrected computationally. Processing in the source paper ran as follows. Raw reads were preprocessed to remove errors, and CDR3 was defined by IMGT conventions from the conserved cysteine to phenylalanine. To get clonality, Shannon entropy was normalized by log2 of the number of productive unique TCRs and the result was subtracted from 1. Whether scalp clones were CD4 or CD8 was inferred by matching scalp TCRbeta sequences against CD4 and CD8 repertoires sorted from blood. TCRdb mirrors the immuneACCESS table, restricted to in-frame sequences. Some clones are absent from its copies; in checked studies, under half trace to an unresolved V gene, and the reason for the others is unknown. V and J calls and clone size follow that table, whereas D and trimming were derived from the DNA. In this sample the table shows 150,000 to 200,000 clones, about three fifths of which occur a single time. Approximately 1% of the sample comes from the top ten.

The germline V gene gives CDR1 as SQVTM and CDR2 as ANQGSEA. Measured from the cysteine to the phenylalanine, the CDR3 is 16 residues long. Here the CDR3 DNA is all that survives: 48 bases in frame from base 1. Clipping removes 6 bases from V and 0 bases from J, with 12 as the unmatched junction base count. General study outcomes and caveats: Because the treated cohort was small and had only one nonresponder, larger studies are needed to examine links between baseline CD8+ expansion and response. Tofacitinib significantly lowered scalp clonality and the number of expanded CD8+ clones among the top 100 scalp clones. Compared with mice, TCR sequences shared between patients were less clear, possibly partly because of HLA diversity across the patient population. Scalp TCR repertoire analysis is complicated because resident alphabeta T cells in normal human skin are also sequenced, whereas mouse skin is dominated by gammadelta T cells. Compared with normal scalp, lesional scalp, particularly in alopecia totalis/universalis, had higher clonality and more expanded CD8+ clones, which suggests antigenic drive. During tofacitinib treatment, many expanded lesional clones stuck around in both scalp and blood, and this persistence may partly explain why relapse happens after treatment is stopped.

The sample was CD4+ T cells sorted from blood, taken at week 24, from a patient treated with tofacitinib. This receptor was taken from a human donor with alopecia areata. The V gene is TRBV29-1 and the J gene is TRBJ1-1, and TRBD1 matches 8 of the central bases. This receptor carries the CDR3 CSVTDRGSRMNTEAFF. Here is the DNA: TGCAGCGTCACCGACAGGGGAAGCCGGATGAACACTGAAGCTTTCTTT.